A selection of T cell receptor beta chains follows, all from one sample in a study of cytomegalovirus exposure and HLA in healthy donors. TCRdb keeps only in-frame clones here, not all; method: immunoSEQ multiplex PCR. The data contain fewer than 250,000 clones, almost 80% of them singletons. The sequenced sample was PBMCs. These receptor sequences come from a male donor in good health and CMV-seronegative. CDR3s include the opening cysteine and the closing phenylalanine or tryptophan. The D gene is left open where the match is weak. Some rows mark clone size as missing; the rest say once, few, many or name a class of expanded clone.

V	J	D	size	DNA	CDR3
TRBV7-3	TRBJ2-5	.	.	TGTGCCAGCAGCTCGGCCGGAGCAGAGACCCAGTACTTC	CASSSAGAETQYF
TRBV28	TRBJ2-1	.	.	TGTGCCAGCAGTTTAGTACTAGCTGGGTACAATGAGCAGTTCTTC	CASSLVLAGYNEQFF
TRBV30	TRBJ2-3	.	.	TGTGCCTGGAGTGTACAGGGCACCTTAATGTATTTT	CAWSVQGTLMYF
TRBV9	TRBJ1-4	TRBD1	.	TGTGCCAGCAGCTTCAGGACAGGGCAGGAAAAACTGTTTTTT	CASSFRTGQEKLFF
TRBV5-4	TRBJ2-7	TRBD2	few	TGTGCCAGCAGCTTTAAGCGACTAGCGGGAGGGTGGGAGCAGTACTTC	CASSFKRLAGGWEQYF
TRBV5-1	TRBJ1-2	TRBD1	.	TGCGCCAGCAGCATAGGACAGGGAAGGGGCTACACCTTC	CASSIGQGRGYTF
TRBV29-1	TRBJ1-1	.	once	TGCAGCCAAGGGGTTGGGGCTTTCTTT	CSQGVGAFF
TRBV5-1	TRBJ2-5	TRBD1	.	TGCGCCAGCAGCTTACAGGGGGCGGAGACCCAGTACTTC	CASSLQGAETQYF
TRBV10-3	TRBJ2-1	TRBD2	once	TGTGCCATCAGTGAGTCCAGGGCTAGCGGGGACTACAATGAGCAGTTCTTC	CAISESRASGDYNEQFF
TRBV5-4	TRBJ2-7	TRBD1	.	TGTGCCAGCAGCTTTTCAGGGGGCGGCTACGAGCAGTACTTC	CASSFSGGGYEQYF
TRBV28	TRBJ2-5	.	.	TGTGCCAGCTCTAGGCCCCGGTGGGAAGAGACCCAGTACTTC	CASSRPRWEETQYF
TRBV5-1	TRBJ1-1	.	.	TGCGCCAGCGGGGTTAGGGGAAAGACTGAAGCTTTCTTT	CASGVRGKTEAFF
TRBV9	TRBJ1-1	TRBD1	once	TGTGCCAGCAGCGTCCGGGACAGGGAGATTGACACTGAAGCTTTCTTT	CASSVRDREIDTEAFF
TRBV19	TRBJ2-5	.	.	TGTGCCGGCATGCCCCACAGGTCCCAAGAGACCCAGTACTTC	CAGMPHRSQETQYF
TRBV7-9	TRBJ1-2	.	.	TGTGCCAGCAGCTTATCCACAGACAACTATGGCTACACCTTC	CASSLSTDNYGYTF
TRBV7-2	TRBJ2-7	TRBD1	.	TGTGCCAGCAGCTTTCAGGGGGCCTACGAGCAGTACTTC	CASSFQGAYEQYF
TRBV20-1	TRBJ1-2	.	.	TGCAGTGCTGGTACTCCCTATGGCTACACCTTC	CSAGTPYGYTF
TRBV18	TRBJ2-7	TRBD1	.	TGTGCCAGCTCATCAGGGACAGGGTTTGCCTACGAGCAGTACTTC	CASSSGTGFAYEQYF
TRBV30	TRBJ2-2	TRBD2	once	TGTGCCTGGATGGGAGGGATCATGACCGGGGAGCTGTTTTTT	CAWMGGIMTGELFF
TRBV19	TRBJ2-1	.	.	TGTGCCAGTAGCGCAGTTTGGAGGGGGCCTTGGGAGCAGTTCTTC	CASSAVWRGPWEQFF
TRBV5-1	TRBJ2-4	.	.	TGCGCCAGCAGCGCGGGTCCCACGGGCGACATTCAGTACTTC	CASSAGPTGDIQYF
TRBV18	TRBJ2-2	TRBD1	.	TGTGCCAGCTCACCTCAACCCGCCGGGACAGGGGATAACACCGGGGAGCTGTTTTTT	CASSPQPAGTGDNTGELFF
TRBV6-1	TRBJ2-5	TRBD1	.	TGTGCCAGTCTCGACAGGGCCCAAGAGACCCAGTACTTC	CASLDRAQETQYF
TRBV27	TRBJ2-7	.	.	TGTGCCAGCAGTTCTACCTACGAGCAGTACTTC	CASSSTYEQYF
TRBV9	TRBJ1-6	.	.	TGTGCCAGCAGCGTAGGGGGGCTAAATTCACCCCTCCACTTT	CASSVGGLNSPLHF
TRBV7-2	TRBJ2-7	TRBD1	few	TGTGCCAGCAGCTTATCCGGGACAGGAAAGCAGTACTTC	CASSLSGTGKQYF
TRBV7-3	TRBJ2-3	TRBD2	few	TGTGCCAGCAGCGGCGGGACTAGCAGCTTAGATACGCAGTATTTT	CASSGGTSSLDTQYF
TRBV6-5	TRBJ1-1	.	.	TGTGCCAGCAGTTACGCCGAGGGGGTCACTGAAGCTTTCTTT	CASSYAEGVTEAFF
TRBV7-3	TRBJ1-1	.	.	TGTGCCAGCAGCCCCATTCCCACCGACAGATCCCTGACTGAAGCTTTCTTT	CASSPIPTDRSLTEAFF
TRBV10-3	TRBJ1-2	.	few	TGTGCCATCACCGGGGGGCTGGACTATGGCTACACCTTC	CAITGGLDYGYTF
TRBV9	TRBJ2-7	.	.	TGTGCCAGCAGCGTAGGTTGGGGGGAGATCTACGAGCAGTACTTC	CASSVGWGEIYEQYF
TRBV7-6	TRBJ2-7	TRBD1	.	TGTGCCAGCAGCCCCCTCCAGGGACAGGGGGCCTACGAGCAGTACTTC	CASSPLQGQGAYEQYF
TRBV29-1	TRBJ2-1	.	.	TGTAGCGCCTGCGCAGACAGATCCAATGAGCAGTTCTTC	CSACADRSNEQFF